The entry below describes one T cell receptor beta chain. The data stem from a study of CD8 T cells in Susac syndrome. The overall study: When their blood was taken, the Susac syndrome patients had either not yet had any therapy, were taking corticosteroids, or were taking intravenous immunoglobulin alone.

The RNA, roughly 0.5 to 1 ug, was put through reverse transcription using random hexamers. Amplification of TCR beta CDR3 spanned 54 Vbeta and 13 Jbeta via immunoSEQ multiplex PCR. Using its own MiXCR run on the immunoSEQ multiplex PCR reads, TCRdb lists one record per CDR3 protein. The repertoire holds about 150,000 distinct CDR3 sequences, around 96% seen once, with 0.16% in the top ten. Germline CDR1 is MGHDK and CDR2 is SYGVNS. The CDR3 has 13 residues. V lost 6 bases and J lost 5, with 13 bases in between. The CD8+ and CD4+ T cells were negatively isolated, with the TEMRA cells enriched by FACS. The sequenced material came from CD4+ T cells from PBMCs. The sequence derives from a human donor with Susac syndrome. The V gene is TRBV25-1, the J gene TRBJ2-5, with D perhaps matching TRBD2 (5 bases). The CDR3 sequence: CASSDGISETQYF. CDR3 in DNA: TGTGCCAGCAGCGACGGGATTTCGGAGACCCAGTACTTC.